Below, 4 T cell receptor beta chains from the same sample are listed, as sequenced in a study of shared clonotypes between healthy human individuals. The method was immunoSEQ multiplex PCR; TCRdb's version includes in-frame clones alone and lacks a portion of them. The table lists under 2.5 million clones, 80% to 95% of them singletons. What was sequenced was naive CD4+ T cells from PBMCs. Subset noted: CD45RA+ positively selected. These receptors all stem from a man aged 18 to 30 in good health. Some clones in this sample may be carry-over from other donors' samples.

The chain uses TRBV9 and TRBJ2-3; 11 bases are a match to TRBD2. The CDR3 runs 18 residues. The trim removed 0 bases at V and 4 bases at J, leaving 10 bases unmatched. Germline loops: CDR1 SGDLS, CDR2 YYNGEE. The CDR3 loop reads CASSVALRASGRPDTQYF. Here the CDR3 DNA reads TGTGCCAGCAGCGTAGCTCTGAGAGCTAGCGGGAGGCCAGATACGCAGTATTTT.

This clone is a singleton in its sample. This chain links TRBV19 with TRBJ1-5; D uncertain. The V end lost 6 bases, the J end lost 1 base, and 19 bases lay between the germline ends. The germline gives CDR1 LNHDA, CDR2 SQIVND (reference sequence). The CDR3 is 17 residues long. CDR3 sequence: CASRRLTAPQSNQPQHF. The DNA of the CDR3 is TGTGCCAGTAGGAGGTTAACAGCCCCCCAAAGCAATCAGCCCCAGCATTTT.

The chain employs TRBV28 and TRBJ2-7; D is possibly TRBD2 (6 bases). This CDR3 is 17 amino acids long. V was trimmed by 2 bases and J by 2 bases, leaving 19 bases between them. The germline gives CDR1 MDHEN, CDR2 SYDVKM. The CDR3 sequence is CASSLRLGLTGTYEQYF. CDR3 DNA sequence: TGTGCCAGCAGTTTAAGGTTAGGACTAACAGGTACCTACGAGCAGTACTTC.

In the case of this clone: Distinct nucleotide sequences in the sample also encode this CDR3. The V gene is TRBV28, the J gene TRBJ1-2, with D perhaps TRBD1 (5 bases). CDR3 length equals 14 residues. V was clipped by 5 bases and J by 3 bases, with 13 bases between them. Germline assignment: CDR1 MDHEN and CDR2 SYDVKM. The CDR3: CASSPGQGDYGYTF. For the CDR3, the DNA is TGTGCCAGCAGTCCCGGACAAGGCGACTATGGCTACACCTTC.